Described below is a single T cell receptor beta chain sequence and its context. Seattle patient enrollment occurred during active infection, with longitudinal follow-up thereafter. Trimming at V came to 3 bases and at J to 1 base, leaving 1 base not matched to a gene. The CDR3 has 15 amino acids. Germline loops: CDR1 SNHLY, CDR2 FYNNEI. Original analysis: It was from reference gene primer amplification that nucleated cell counts were estimated. Only in-frame clones appear in the TCRdb table, and some are missing; sequencing was by immunoSEQ multiplex PCR. V and J calls and clone size are as listed in that table; D and trimming were resolved from the DNA. The data hold approximately 190,000 clones, with 82% observed a single time. This sample stems from a study of blood T cell repertoires in COVID-19. Whole-study context: T cells, B-cell-depleted T cells, or PBMCs supplied cDNA or gDNA.

This clonotype originated in a woman in her sixties with COVID-19, enrolled during active disease. Sequencing was done on a sample of peripheral blood. The V and J genes are TRBV2 and TRBJ1-3, with 9 bases lining up with TRBD1. The CDR3 is CASSDDRGSGNTIYF. CDR3 sequence (DNA): TGTGCCAGCAGTGACGACAGGGGGTCTGGAAACACCATATATTTT.